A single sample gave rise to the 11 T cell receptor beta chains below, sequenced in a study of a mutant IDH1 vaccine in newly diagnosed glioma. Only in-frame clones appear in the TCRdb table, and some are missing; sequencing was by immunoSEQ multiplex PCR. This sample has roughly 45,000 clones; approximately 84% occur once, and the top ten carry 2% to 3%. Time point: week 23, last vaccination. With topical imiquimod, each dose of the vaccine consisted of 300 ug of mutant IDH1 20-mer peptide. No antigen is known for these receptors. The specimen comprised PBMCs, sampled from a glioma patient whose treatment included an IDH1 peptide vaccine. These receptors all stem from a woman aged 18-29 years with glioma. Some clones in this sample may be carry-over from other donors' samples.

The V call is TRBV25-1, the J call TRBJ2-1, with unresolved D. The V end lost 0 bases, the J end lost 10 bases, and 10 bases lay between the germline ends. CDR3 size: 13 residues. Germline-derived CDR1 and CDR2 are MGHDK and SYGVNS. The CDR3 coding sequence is TGTGCCAGCAGTGAATATCCGGCTCTGGAGCAGTTCTTC. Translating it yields CASSEYPALEQFF.

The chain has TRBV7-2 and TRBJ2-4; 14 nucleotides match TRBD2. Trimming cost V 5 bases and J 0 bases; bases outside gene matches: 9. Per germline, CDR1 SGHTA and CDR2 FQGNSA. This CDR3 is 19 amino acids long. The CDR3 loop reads CASSQWGTSGGQAKNIQYF. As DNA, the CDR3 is TGTGCCAGCAGCCAGTGGGGGACTAGCGGGGGTCAAGCCAAAAACATTCAGTACTTC.

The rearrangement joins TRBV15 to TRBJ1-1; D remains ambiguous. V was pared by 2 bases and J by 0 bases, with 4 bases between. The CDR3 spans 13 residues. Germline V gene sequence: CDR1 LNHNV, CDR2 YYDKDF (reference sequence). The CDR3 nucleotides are TGTGCCACCAGCAGACAGATGAACACTGAAGCTTTCTTT. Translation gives CATSRQMNTEAFF.

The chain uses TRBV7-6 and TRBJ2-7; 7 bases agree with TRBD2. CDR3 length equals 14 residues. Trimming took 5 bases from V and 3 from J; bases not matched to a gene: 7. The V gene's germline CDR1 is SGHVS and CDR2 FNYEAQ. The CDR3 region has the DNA TGTGCCAGCAGCCGGCTAGCGGAACACTACGAGCAGTACTTC. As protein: CASSRLAEHYEQYF.

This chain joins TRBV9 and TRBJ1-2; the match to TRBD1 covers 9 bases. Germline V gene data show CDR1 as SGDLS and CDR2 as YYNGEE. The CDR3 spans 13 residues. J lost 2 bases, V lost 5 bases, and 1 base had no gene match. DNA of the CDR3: TGTGCCAGCAGGACAGGGGGAAACTATGGCTACACCTTC. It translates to CASRTGGNYGYTF.

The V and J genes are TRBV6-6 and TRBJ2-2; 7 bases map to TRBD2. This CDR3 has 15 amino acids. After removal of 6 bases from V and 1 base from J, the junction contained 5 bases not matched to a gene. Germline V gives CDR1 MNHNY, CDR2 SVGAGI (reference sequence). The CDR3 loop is CASRQASGNTGELFF. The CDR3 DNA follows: TGTGCCAGCAGGCAGGCTAGCGGGAACACCGGGGAGCTGTTTTTT.

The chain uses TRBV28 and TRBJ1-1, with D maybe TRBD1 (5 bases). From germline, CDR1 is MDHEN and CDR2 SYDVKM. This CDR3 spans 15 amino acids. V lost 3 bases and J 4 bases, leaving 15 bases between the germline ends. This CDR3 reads CASSFSGGAGTEAFF. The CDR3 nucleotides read TGTGCCAGCAGTTTTTCCGGGGGTGCGGGCACTGAAGCTTTCTTT.

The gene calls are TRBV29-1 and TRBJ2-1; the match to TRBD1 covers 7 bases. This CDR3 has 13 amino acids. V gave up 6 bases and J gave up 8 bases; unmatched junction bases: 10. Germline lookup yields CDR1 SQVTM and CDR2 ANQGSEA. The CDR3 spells CSVTGTEGDEQFF. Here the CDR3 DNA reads TGCAGCGTAACCGGGACAGAGGGCGATGAGCAGTTCTTC.

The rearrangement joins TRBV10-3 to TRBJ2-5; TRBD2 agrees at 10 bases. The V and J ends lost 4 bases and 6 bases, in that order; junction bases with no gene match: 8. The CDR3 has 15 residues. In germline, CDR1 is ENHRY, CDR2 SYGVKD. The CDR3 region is CAISGTGTSVKTQYF. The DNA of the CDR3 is TGTGCCATCAGTGGGACCGGGACTAGCGTGAAGACCCAGTACTTC.

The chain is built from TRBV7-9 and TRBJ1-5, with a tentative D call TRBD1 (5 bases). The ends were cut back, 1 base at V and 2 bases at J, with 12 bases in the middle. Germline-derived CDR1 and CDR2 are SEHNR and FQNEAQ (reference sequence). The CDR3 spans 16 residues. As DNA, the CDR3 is TGTGCCAGCAGCTTAGGACTCCCGGGGGGCAATCAGCCCCAGCATTTT. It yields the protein CASSLGLPGGNQPQHF.

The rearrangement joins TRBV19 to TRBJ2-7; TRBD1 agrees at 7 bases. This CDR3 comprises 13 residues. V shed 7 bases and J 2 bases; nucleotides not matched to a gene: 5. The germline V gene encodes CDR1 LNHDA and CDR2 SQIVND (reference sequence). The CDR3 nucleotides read TGTGCCAGTAAGGGGGACAGCCCCTACGAGCAGTACTTC. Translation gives CASKGDSPYEQYF.